The clone carrying this TCR beta chain was seen many times. The antigen is not known. The data were obtained in a study of T-cell reconstitution after alpha-beta-depleted transplantation in children. Study-wide results and limits: T-cell counts and diversity at one year post-transplant came mainly from newly produced T cells. Expanded graft clones, several hundred of them, were reportedly the source of alpha-beta T cells about two months after transplant. From surviving recipient T cells and thymic progenitors came the high day-60 TCRbeta diversity observed in some patients.

Trimming cost V 4 bases and J 1 base, with 12 bases left between them. The CDR3 loop spans 14 amino acids. The V gene's germline CDR1 is DFQATT and CDR2 SNEGSKA (reference sequence). A library of TCRbeta sequences, prepared with unique molecular identifiers, was generated. TCRdb used MiXCR to reprocess the PCR reads, holding one entry per CDR3 protein. The profile shows hundreds of thousands of distinct CDR3 sequences, around 7.3% of them singletons. The clonotype originates from a female patient between 2 and 15 years old who had a stem cell transplant for Fanconi anemia, so the T cells may come from the graft donor. This specimen consisted of peripheral blood, obtained 360 days after TCRalphabeta/CD19-depleted stem cell transplant. The rearrangement joins TRBV20-1 to TRBJ2-3; D call uncertain. CDR3 residues: CSATPRRGTDTQYF. The CDR3, as DNA: TGCAGTGCTACCCCGAGAAGGGGCACAGATACGCAGTATTTT.